These T cell receptor beta chains were read from a single sample in a study of cytomegalovirus exposure and HLA in healthy donors. Method: immunoSEQ multiplex PCR; TCRdb's copy keeps in-frame clones and lacks some. The table shows some 120,000 clones, with approximately 71% occurring only once. Source material: PBMCs. Receptors were obtained from a woman aged 50 to 60 in good health and CMV-seronegative. Each CDR3 is given with its conserved first and last residue. Fields, in order: D gene, J gene, clone size, V gene, CDR3 DNA, CDR3 protein. A D gene is named only where the DNA matches it firmly. The size field is filled for only some rows; it gives once, few, many or a size class.

d_gene: NA; j_gene: TRBJ1-5; abundance: NA; v_gene: TRBV7-9; CDR3nt: TGTGCCAGCAGCTTAGGACACCTCAATCAGCCCCAGCATTTT; CDR3aa: CASSLGHLNQPQHF
d_gene: NA; j_gene: TRBJ1-2; abundance: NA; v_gene: TRBV11-2; CDR3nt: TGTGCCAGCAGCTTAATGGGGCAGGGAAGCACCTTC; CDR3aa: CASSLMGQGSTF
d_gene: NA; j_gene: TRBJ1-2; abundance: few; v_gene: TRBV6-5; CDR3nt: TGTGCCAGCAGTTGGGGGGGGGACGCCTATGGCTACACCTTC; CDR3aa: CASSWGGDAYGYTF
d_gene: NA; j_gene: TRBJ1-2; abundance: NA; v_gene: TRBV30; CDR3nt: TGTGCCTGGACGGCAGGGGCCTATGGCTACACCTTC; CDR3aa: CAWTAGAYGYTF
d_gene: TRBD2; j_gene: TRBJ2-3; abundance: NA; v_gene: TRBV7-2; CDR3nt: TGTGCCAGCAGCTTAACGGGGGAGGGGAGCGGGAGGGGCACAGATACGCAGTATTTT; CDR3aa: CASSLTGEGSGRGTDTQYF
d_gene: TRBD1; j_gene: TRBJ1-2; abundance: NA; v_gene: TRBV28; CDR3nt: TGTGCCAGCAGGGGAGACAGGGGGCGAAGTGATGGCTACACCTTC; CDR3aa: CASRGDRGRSDGYTF
d_gene: NA; j_gene: TRBJ1-1; abundance: NA; v_gene: TRBV5-5; CDR3nt: TGTGCCAGCAGTACAGGGTTAAGCACTGAAGCTTTCTTT; CDR3aa: CASSTGLSTEAFF
d_gene: NA; j_gene: TRBJ2-1; abundance: few; v_gene: TRBV21-1; CDR3nt: TGTGCCAGCAGCCAACCGACTAGCGGCCCCTACAATGAGCAGTTCTTC; CDR3aa: CASSQPTSGPYNEQFF
d_gene: NA; j_gene: TRBJ1-2; abundance: NA; v_gene: TRBV28; CDR3nt: TGTGCCAGCAACAGGACCCCCTATGGCTACACCTTC; CDR3aa: CASNRTPYGYTF
d_gene: NA; j_gene: TRBJ2-2; abundance: NA; v_gene: TRBV13; CDR3nt: TGTGCCAGCAGCTTGGACTGGAACACCGGGGAGCTGTTTTTT; CDR3aa: CASSLDWNTGELFF
d_gene: NA; j_gene: TRBJ2-5; abundance: NA; v_gene: TRBV27; CDR3nt: TGTGCCAGCAGTTTGGTGGCGGGAAAGTATGGGGAGACCCAGTACTTC; CDR3aa: CASSLVAGKYGETQYF
d_gene: NA; j_gene: TRBJ2-2; abundance: NA; v_gene: TRBV7-2; CDR3nt: TGTGCCAGCAGCTTAGACTGGTCCGGGGAGCTGTTTTTT; CDR3aa: CASSLDWSGELFF
d_gene: NA; j_gene: TRBJ1-2; abundance: once; v_gene: TRBV30; CDR3nt: TGTGCCTGGAGTCGGGGGAGGAACGACTATGGCTACACCTTC; CDR3aa: CAWSRGRNDYGYTF
d_gene: NA; j_gene: TRBJ2-2; abundance: few; v_gene: TRBV7-9; CDR3nt: TGTTCCAGCAGCCTATTACTCGGGGAGCTGTTTTTT; CDR3aa: CSSSLLLGELFF
d_gene: TRBD2; j_gene: TRBJ2-1; abundance: NA; v_gene: TRBV2; CDR3nt: TGTGCCAGTGTGGGGGAGACTAGCGGGATCGTTTTCTTC; CDR3aa: CASVGETSGIVFF
d_gene: TRBD2; j_gene: TRBJ2-3; abundance: NA; v_gene: TRBV7-2; CDR3nt: TGTGCCGGAGCTAGCGGGAGTGTGAAAGATACGCAGTATTTT; CDR3aa: CAGASGSVKDTQYF
d_gene: TRBD1; j_gene: TRBJ2-5; abundance: once; v_gene: TRBV7-9; CDR3nt: TGTGCCAGCAGGTCCAGGGGGCCGCAAGAGACCCAGTACTTC; CDR3aa: CASRSRGPQETQYF
d_gene: TRBD2; j_gene: TRBJ2-2; abundance: NA; v_gene: TRBV9; CDR3nt: TGTGCCAGCAGCGTATTAGCGGGAGGGCCCGGCGGGGAGCTGTTTTTT; CDR3aa: CASSVLAGGPGGELFF
d_gene: NA; j_gene: TRBJ2-3; abundance: NA; v_gene: TRBV30; CDR3nt: TGTGCCTGGAGTTCGGAGGGGTACACAGATACGCAGTATTTT; CDR3aa: CAWSSEGYTDTQYF
d_gene: NA; j_gene: TRBJ2-7; abundance: NA; v_gene: TRBV10-1; CDR3nt: TGCGCCAGCAGTGGGGCTGGAAGCTACGAGCAGTACTTC; CDR3aa: CASSGAGSYEQYF
d_gene: NA; j_gene: TRBJ2-7; abundance: NA; v_gene: TRBV6-5; CDR3nt: TGTGCCAGCAGTCTCGCGGACAGATACGAGCAGTACTTC; CDR3aa: CASSLADRYEQYF
d_gene: TRBD1; j_gene: TRBJ1-2; abundance: NA; v_gene: TRBV5-1; CDR3nt: TGCGCCAGCAGCTTGGAATCCATAGGGACAGACTACACCTTC; CDR3aa: CASSLESIGTDYTF
d_gene: TRBD1; j_gene: TRBJ1-5; abundance: once; v_gene: TRBV6-6; CDR3nt: TGTGCCAGCCAGAACCCGAGACAGGGTGATCAGCCCCAGCATTTT; CDR3aa: CASQNPRQGDQPQHF
d_gene: NA; j_gene: TRBJ1-1; abundance: NA; v_gene: TRBV18; CDR3nt: TGTGCCAGCTCACTCAGACACGGGGAGAACACTGAAGCTTTCTTT; CDR3aa: CASSLRHGENTEAFF
d_gene: TRBD1; j_gene: TRBJ1-2; abundance: NA; v_gene: TRBV28; CDR3nt: TGTGCCAGCAGTTTAGACAGGGACTCTGGGTATGGCTACACCTTC; CDR3aa: CASSLDRDSGYGYTF
d_gene: NA; j_gene: TRBJ1-1; abundance: NA; v_gene: TRBV28; CDR3nt: TGTGCCATCCTCCCCAAGGACATTTCTGAAGCTTTCTTT; CDR3aa: CAILPKDISEAFF
d_gene: NA; j_gene: TRBJ2-3; abundance: NA; v_gene: TRBV14; CDR3nt: TGTGCCAGCAGCCAACTTACCGGAGATACGCAATATTTT; CDR3aa: CASSQLTGDTQYF
d_gene: TRBD1; j_gene: TRBJ2-1; abundance: NA; v_gene: TRBV30; CDR3nt: TGTGCCTGGGGAACAGGGGTCCACTCCTACAATGAGCAGTTCTTC; CDR3aa: CAWGTGVHSYNEQFF
d_gene: TRBD2; j_gene: TRBJ2-7; abundance: NA; v_gene: TRBV28; CDR3nt: TGTGCCAGCACCCTCGGGATAGCGGGGTCCTACGAGCAGTACTTC; CDR3aa: CASTLGIAGSYEQYF
d_gene: NA; j_gene: TRBJ2-2; abundance: NA; v_gene: TRBV28; CDR3nt: TGTGCCAGCAGTTTGAGGAGCGTGACTGACACCGGGGAGCTGTTTTTT; CDR3aa: CASSLRSVTDTGELFF
d_gene: NA; j_gene: TRBJ2-6; abundance: NA; v_gene: TRBV6-5; CDR3nt: TGTGCCAGCAAGCTCTCCTCTGGGGCCAACGTCCTGACTTTC; CDR3aa: CASKLSSGANVLTF
d_gene: NA; j_gene: TRBJ1-2; abundance: NA; v_gene: TRBV7-9; CDR3nt: TGTGCCAGCAGCTTAGTGCAGGGAAAGGGTTACGGCTACACCTTC; CDR3aa: CASSLVQGKGYGYTF
d_gene: NA; j_gene: TRBJ2-5; abundance: NA; v_gene: TRBV7-8; CDR3nt: TGTGCCAGCAGCTTAATCTCCGGGGTAGAGACCCAGTACTTC; CDR3aa: CASSLISGVETQYF
d_gene: NA; j_gene: TRBJ2-7; abundance: once; v_gene: TRBV5-5; CDR3nt: TGTGCCAGCAGCTTGGTTAGCGGCACCTACGAGCAGTACTTC; CDR3aa: CASSLVSGTYEQYF
d_gene: TRBD1; j_gene: TRBJ2-1; abundance: NA; v_gene: TRBV9; CDR3nt: TGTGCCAGCAGCGTAGAACAGGGGGTCTACAATGAGCAGTTCTTC; CDR3aa: CASSVEQGVYNEQFF
d_gene: TRBD2; j_gene: TRBJ2-1; abundance: NA; v_gene: TRBV5-4; CDR3nt: TGTGCCAGCAGCTTGTCGGGAGGAGAGCAGTTCTTC; CDR3aa: CASSLSGGEQFF
d_gene: TRBD2; j_gene: TRBJ2-7; abundance: NA; v_gene: TRBV28; CDR3nt: TGTGCCAGCAGTCCGCCTCAGCGGGGCTACGAGCAGTACTTC; CDR3aa: CASSPPQRGYEQYF
d_gene: NA; j_gene: TRBJ1-2; abundance: NA; v_gene: TRBV15; CDR3nt: TGTGCCACCAGCGAAGAGCGGGGTAGTGGCTATGGCTACACCTTC; CDR3aa: CATSEERGSGYGYTF
d_gene: TRBD2; j_gene: TRBJ2-1; abundance: NA; v_gene: TRBV4-3; CDR3nt: TGCGCCAGCAGCCTTCTGACTAGCGGTAACAATGAGCAGTTCTTC; CDR3aa: CASSLLTSGNNEQFF
d_gene: NA; j_gene: TRBJ2-7; abundance: NA; v_gene: TRBV7-3; CDR3nt: TGTGCCAGCAGCCCCCGACAGACATCCTACGAGCAGTACTTC; CDR3aa: CASSPRQTSYEQYF
d_gene: TRBD2; j_gene: TRBJ2-2; abundance: NA; v_gene: TRBV6-4; CDR3nt: TGTGCCAGCAGCCTCCGGCTAGCGGGAGGCCCCGACGGGGAGCTGTTTTTT; CDR3aa: CASSLRLAGGPDGELFF
d_gene: NA; j_gene: TRBJ1-2; abundance: once; v_gene: TRBV6-1; CDR3nt: TGTGCCAGCACCGAAGGGGGGGCTCTTAACTATGGCTACACCTTC; CDR3aa: CASTEGGALNYGYTF
d_gene: NA; j_gene: TRBJ1-2; abundance: NA; v_gene: TRBV19; CDR3nt: TGTGCCAGTACTGCGACAGACTTCTATGGCTACACCTTC; CDR3aa: CASTATDFYGYTF
d_gene: TRBD1; j_gene: TRBJ2-2; abundance: once; v_gene: TRBV5-1; CDR3nt: TGCGCCAGCCAGAGAGGGACAGGTCGGGCCAGGGAGCTGTTTTTT; CDR3aa: CASQRGTGRARELFF
d_gene: NA; j_gene: TRBJ2-7; abundance: NA; v_gene: TRBV28; CDR3nt: TGTGCCAGCAATAGAGGGCAAGCCCGCGAGCAGTACTTC; CDR3aa: CASNRGQAREQYF
d_gene: TRBD2; j_gene: TRBJ2-7; abundance: NA; v_gene: TRBV5-4; CDR3nt: TGTGCCAGCACCAAACTGTTGGGACTAGGGTCGGGCGAGCAGTACTTC; CDR3aa: CASTKLLGLGSGEQYF
d_gene: TRBD1; j_gene: TRBJ2-5; abundance: NA; v_gene: TRBV9; CDR3nt: TGTGCCAGCAGCGCGAGGACAGGGCAACAGGAGACCCAGTACTTC; CDR3aa: CASSARTGQQETQYF
d_gene: NA; j_gene: TRBJ2-2; abundance: NA; v_gene: TRBV7-8; CDR3nt: TGTGCCAGCAGCTTGTTGACAGGAACCACCGGGGAGCTGTTTTTT; CDR3aa: CASSLLTGTTGELFF
d_gene: TRBD2; j_gene: TRBJ2-5; abundance: NA; v_gene: TRBV5-6; CDR3nt: TGTGCCAGCAGCTTGGGACTAGCGGGAGGGGGGGAGCAGTACTTC; CDR3aa: CASSLGLAGGGEQYF
d_gene: NA; j_gene: TRBJ1-1; abundance: NA; v_gene: TRBV11-2; CDR3nt: TGTGCCAGCAGCTTATGGTGGACAGACGCTTCGGCTGAAGCTTTCTTT; CDR3aa: CASSLWWTDASAEAFF
d_gene: TRBD1; j_gene: TRBJ2-7; abundance: NA; v_gene: TRBV10-2; CDR3nt: TGCGCCAGCAGTGAGTCGACCCGGGACAGGCTCTTTAACGAGCAGTACTTC; CDR3aa: CASSESTRDRLFNEQYF
d_gene: NA; j_gene: TRBJ2-5; abundance: NA; v_gene: TRBV7-7; CDR3nt: TGTGCTAGCAGCTTAGACTTCGGGGGAGAGACCCAGTACTTC; CDR3aa: CASSLDFGGETQYF
d_gene: NA; j_gene: TRBJ2-1; abundance: NA; v_gene: TRBV29-1; CDR3nt: TGCAGCGTTATATTAGCGGACTACAATGAGCAGTTCTTC; CDR3aa: CSVILADYNEQFF
d_gene: NA; j_gene: TRBJ2-7; abundance: NA; v_gene: TRBV27; CDR3nt: TGTGCCAGCAGTTTGGCACAGGGTACAAACGAGCAGTACTTC; CDR3aa: CASSLAQGTNEQYF